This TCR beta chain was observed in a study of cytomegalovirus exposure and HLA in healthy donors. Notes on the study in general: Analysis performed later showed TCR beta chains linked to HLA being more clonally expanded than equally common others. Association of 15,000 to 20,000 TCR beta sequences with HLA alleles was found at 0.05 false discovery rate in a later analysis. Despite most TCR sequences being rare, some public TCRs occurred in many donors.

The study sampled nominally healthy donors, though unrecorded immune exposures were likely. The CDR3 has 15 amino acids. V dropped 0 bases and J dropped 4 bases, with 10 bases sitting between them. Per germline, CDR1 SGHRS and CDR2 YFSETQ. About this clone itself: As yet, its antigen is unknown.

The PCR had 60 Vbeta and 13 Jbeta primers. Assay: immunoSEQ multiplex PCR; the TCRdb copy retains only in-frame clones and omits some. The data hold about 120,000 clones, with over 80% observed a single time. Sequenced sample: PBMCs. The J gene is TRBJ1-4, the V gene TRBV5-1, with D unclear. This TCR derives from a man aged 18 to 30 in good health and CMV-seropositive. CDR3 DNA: TGCGCCAGCAGCTTGGGGTCAGACTATAATGAAAAACTGTTTTTT. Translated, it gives CASSLGSDYNEKLFF.